What follows are 11 T cell receptor beta chains derived from one specimen sequenced in a study of T cell clones after liver transplantation. Clones were sequenced by immunoSEQ multiplex PCR, and TCRdb holds only the in-frame ones, with some missing. The table has tens of thousands of clones, 80% to 95% seen once. This specimen consisted of CD4+ T cells from blood, obtained less than 26 months after liver transplant. These receptors originate from a human patient who received a liver transplant. The graft donor may have given rise to some T cells.

This rearrangement joins TRBV5-4 to TRBJ1-1; D gene uncertain. This CDR3 region has 16 residues. Germline V gene data show CDR1 as SGHNT and CDR2 as YYREEE (reference sequence). The V end lost 0 bases, the J end lost 0 bases, and 12 bases lay between the germline ends. Written as DNA, the CDR3 is TGTGCCAGCAGCTTGGCCGGGTTTCCCGTGAACACTGAAGCTTTCTTT. Encoded protein: CASSLAGFPVNTEAFF.

This chain links TRBV12-5 with TRBJ2-1; 7 bases fit TRBD1. Germline V gives CDR1 LGHNT, CDR2 FRNRAP. This CDR3 contains 19 residues. The V and J ends lost 0 bases and 7 bases, in that order; junction bases with no gene match: 18. The CDR3 loop reads CASGLVQNRGIPWWNEQFF. The CDR3 DNA follows: TGTGCTAGTGGTTTGGTACAAAACAGGGGTATACCGTGGTGGAATGAGCAGTTCTTC.

With regard to this clone: Other DNA sequences in the same sample also yield this CDR3. The chain employs TRBV7-8 and TRBJ1-2; D uncertain. Germline V gene data show CDR1 as SGHVS and CDR2 as FQNEAQ. CDR3 size: 13 residues. Trimming shortened V by 0 bases and J by 5 bases, and 7 bases separated the two germline ends. The CDR3 sequence: CASSLADFYGYTF. The DNA for the CDR3 is TGTGCCAGCAGCTTAGCGGACTTTTATGGCTACACCTTC.

DNA of the CDR3: TGTGCCAGCAGTGCGCAACAGGGTACGGTGTCTGTGAAACTGTTTTTT. Translation: CASSAQQGTVSVKLFF. This sequence joins TRBV27 and TRBJ1-4, with D maybe TRBD1 (6 bases). Germline V lookup: CDR1 MNHEY, CDR2 SMNVEV (reference sequence). The CDR3 has 16 amino acids. Trimming cost V 5 bases and J 11 bases, with 24 bases left between them. Combining the CDR3 with reference TRBV27 and TRBJ1-4 gives the whole variable domain EAQVTQNPRYLITVTGKKLTVTCSQNMNHEYMSWYRQDPGLGLRQIYYSMNVEVTDKGDVPEGYKVSRKEKRNFPLILESPSPNQTSLYFCASSAQQGTVSVKLFFGSGTQLSVL.

V is TRBV5-1 and J is TRBJ1-1, with 7 bases identical to TRBD1. Per the germline V gene, CDR1 is SGHRS and CDR2 is YFSETQ. Trimming cost V 0 bases and J 2 bases; bases outside gene matches: 7. The CDR3 totals 16 residues. The CDR3 region has the DNA TGCGCCAGCAGCTTGGGGTCAGGGGGACTCAACACTGAAGCTTTCTTT. Protein: CASSLGSGGLNTEAFF.

The V call is TRBV18, the J call TRBJ1-2, with 10 bases fitting TRBD1. The CDR3 loop spans 14 amino acids. V lost 6 bases to trimming and J lost 8 bases; unmatched junction nucleotides: 9. Germline lookup yields CDR1 KGHSH and CDR2 LQKENI. CDR3 protein: CASSLGTGEKGYTF. DNA for the CDR3: TGTGCCAGCTCCCTTGGGACAGGGGAAAAGGGCTACACCTTC.

This clone was seen only once. The chain recombines TRBV4-1 with TRBJ2-2; 7 positions match TRBD1. After removal of 8 bases from V and 2 bases from J, the junction contained 11 bases not matched to a gene. CDR3 length equals 16 residues. In germline, CDR1 is MGHRA, CDR2 YSYEKL. This chain's CDR3 is CASSMGTAANTGELFF. As DNA, the CDR3 is TGCGCCAGCTCGATGGGGACAGCCGCTAACACCGGGGAGCTGTTTTTT.

The chain is built from TRBV2 and TRBJ2-1, with 14 bases identical to TRBD2. With V trimmed by 0 bases and J by 9 bases, 4 bases remained unmatched. Per germline, CDR1 SNHLY and CDR2 FYNNEI. CDR3 length: 16 amino acids. CDR3 DNA sequence: TGTGCCAGCAGTGAAGCGGGACTAGCGGGAGTCAGTGAGCAGTTCTTC. Its protein is CASSEAGLAGVSEQFF.

The table lists this clone with a few counts. In nucleotides, the CDR3 is TGTGCCAGCCAACGGGTGAATCAGCCCCAGCATTTT. Its protein is CASQRVNQPQHF. The rearrangement joins TRBV28 to TRBJ1-5; no clear D. V was shortened by 8 bases and J by 4 bases, with 9 bases between the two germline ends. The CDR3 has 12 residues. In germline, CDR1 is MDHEN, CDR2 SYDVKM.

V gene TRBV10-1 combines with J gene TRBJ2-6; TRBD1 matches at 8 bases. CDR1 is WNHNN and CDR2 is SYGVQD in the germline V gene (reference sequence). V lost 7 bases to trimming and J lost 3 bases; unmatched junction nucleotides: 5. The CDR3 runs to 15 residues. The CDR3 region is CASKDRVGGANVLTF. Written as DNA, the CDR3 is TGCGCCAGCAAGGACAGGGTAGGTGGGGCCAACGTCCTGACTTTC.

This clone was observed once. The genes are TRBV5-1 and TRBJ2-1, with 7 bases identical to TRBD2. This CDR3 region has 14 residues. CDR1 is SGHRS and CDR2 is YFSETQ in the germline V gene. After removal of 0 bases from V and 7 bases from J, the junction contained 4 bases not matched to a gene. The chain's CDR3 is CASSLGSGLNEQFF. CDR3 coding DNA: TGCGCCAGCAGCTTGGGTAGCGGGTTGAATGAGCAGTTCTTC. The complete variable domain, with remaining parts taken from reference TRBV5-1 and TRBJ2-1, reads KAGVTQTPRYLIKTRGQQVTLSCSPISGHRSVSWYQQTPGQGLQFLFEYFSETQRNKGNFPGRFSGRQFSNSRSEMNVSTLELGDSALYLCASSLGSGLNEQFFGPGTRLTVL.